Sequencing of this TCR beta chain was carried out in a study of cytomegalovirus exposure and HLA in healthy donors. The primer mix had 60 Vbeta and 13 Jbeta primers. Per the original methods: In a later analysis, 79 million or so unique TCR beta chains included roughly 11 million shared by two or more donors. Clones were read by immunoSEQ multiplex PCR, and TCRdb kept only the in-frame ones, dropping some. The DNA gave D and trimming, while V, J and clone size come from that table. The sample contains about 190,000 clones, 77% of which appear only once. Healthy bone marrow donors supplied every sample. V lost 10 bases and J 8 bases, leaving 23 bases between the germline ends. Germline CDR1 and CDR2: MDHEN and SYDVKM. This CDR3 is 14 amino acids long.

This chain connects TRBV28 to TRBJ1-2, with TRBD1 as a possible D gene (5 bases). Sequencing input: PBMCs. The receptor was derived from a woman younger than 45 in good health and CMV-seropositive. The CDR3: CATYREGRGDGYTF. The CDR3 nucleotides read TGTGCCACCTATCGGGAGGGGAGGGGAGACGGCTACACCTTC.